This record concerns one T cell receptor (beta chain) sequence. What it recognizes is unknown. This sample stems from a study of T cells expressing NK-cell markers. Study-wide points: Whether expanded NKG2C+ T cell clones were HCMV specific stayed uncertain.

For TCR beta, cDNA was produced by 5'RACE template switching with UMIs. For each CDR3 protein, TCRdb gives one entry from its re-call of the 5' RACE reads, without DNA. The ten top clones account for roughly 3.5%, within a sample of hundreds of thousands of distinct CDR3 sequences. Germline V CDR1 and CDR2: SGHDT, YYEEEE. This CDR3 spans 16 amino acids. Sequenced: blood T cells: a sorted CD56 or NKG2C T cell subset, CD4+ or CD8+ T cells, or bulk PBMC T cells (not recorded which). This chain uses TRBV5-6 with TRBJ2-1; TCRdb reports TRBD2, a call that lacks DNA to check it against. The sequence was obtained from a man aged 18 to 29 in good health. CDR3 loop: CASSSRLAGGDGEQFF.